The T cell receptor (beta chain) described here comes from a study of T cell changes during pregnancy in multiple sclerosis. The table came from immunoSEQ multiplex PCR; TCRdb's copy has only in-frame clones and leaves some out. The sample has about 23,000 clones, around 88% seen once; the top ten hold about 1.1%. The CDR3 is 17 residues long. V gave up 1 base and J gave up 0 bases, with 13 bases separating them. Germline CDR1 MGHRA, CDR2 YSYEKL. The material was CD4+ T cells from peripheral blood mononuclear cells, obtained in the first trimester of pregnancy. This rearrangement joins TRBV4-1 to TRBJ2-1; TRBD1 might be the D (6 bases). The sequence came from a female donor in good health, enrolled as a control in a pregnancy study. CDR3 nucleotides: TGCGCCAGCAGCCAAGGGGGGCTAACCAGCTCCTACAATGAGCAGTTCTTC. Its translation: CASSQGGLTSSYNEQFF.